The 29 T cell receptor beta chains in this list originate from one sample, sequenced in a study of T cell responses to AZD1222 COVID-19 vaccine. The protocol was immunoSEQ multiplex PCR, while the TCRdb copy is restricted to in-frame clones and leaves out a portion. The table shows 100,000 or so clones, with over 75% occurring only once. This material consisted of peripheral blood, taken on day 0 of AZD1222 vaccination. All receptors come from an adult in good health.

The chain employs TRBV3-1 (or the pseudogene TRBV3-2) and TRBJ1-5, with D hard to call. Trimming stripped 0 bases from V and 3 bases from J, with 9 bases between. CDR1 and CDR2 from the germline V gene are LGHDT and YNNKEL (reference sequence). The CDR3 totals 15 residues. CDR3: CASSQDLQNNQPQHF. CDR3 coding DNA: TGTGCCAGCAGCCAAGATTTACAGAACAATCAGCCCCAGCATTTT.

This chain joins TRBV4-2 and TRBJ1-6; no definite D call. CDR3 size: 16 residues. Trimming cost V 0 bases and J 7 bases, with 13 bases left between them. Germline CDR1 is LGHNA and CDR2 is YNFKEQ. DNA of the CDR3: TGTGCCAGCAGCCAAGATATGGGGAGGCTCAATTCACCCCTCCACTTT. Amino acid sequence: CASSQDMGRLNSPLHF.

The CDR3 loop reads CASSLGQGFEDTQYF. The CDR3 DNA sequence: TGCGCCAGCAGCTTGGGACAGGGGTTTGAGGATACGCAGTATTTT. The V call is TRBV5-1, the J call TRBJ2-3, with TRBD1 matching over 8 bases. Looked up from germline, CDR1 is SGHRS and CDR2 is YFSETQ. After removal of 0 bases from V and 6 bases from J, the junction contained 6 bases not matched to a gene. CDR3 length: 15 residues.

The CDR3 loop reads CATSDPQSGGTDTQYF. The CDR3, as DNA: TGTGCCACCAGTGATCCCCAGAGCGGGGGCACAGATACGCAGTATTTT. The chain recombines TRBV24-1 with TRBJ2-3; 7 bases map to TRBD2. Germline lookup yields CDR1 KGHDR and CDR2 SFDVKD. Unmatched junction bases numbered 6, after V lost 3 bases and J lost 1 base. The CDR3 contains 16 residues.

The rearrangement joins TRBV4-1 to TRBJ2-7, with 8 bases fitting TRBD1. The CDR3 sequence is 14 residues long. After removal of 1 base from V and 7 bases from J, the junction contained 6 bases not matched to a gene. In germline, CDR1 is MGHRA, CDR2 YSYEKL. The CDR3 reads CASSQVGRGQEQYF. The CDR3 nucleotides read TGCGCCAGCAGCCAAGTGGGCAGGGGGCAGGAGCAGTACTTC.

This chain links TRBV19 with TRBJ2-3; 8 bases are shared with TRBD2. This CDR3 spans 14 amino acids. Unmatched junction bases numbered 7, after V lost 5 bases and J lost 6 bases. The germline V gene encodes CDR1 LNHDA and CDR2 SQIVND (reference sequence). CDR3 nucleotide sequence: TGTGCCAGTAGTTCGGGGGGGGCAGCGGATACGCAGTATTTT. Translated, it gives CASSSGGAADTQYF.

The chain joins TRBV5-1 to TRBJ1-4; 11 bases map to TRBD1. Unmatched junction bases numbered 4, after V lost 1 base and J lost 8 bases. The CDR3 spans 15 residues. Per germline, CDR1 SGHRS and CDR2 YFSETQ. The CDR3 spells CASSLYGTGGEKLFF. The CDR3 DNA is TGCGCCAGCAGCTTGTACGGGACAGGGGGAGAAAAACTGTTTTTT.

The V call is TRBV27, the J call TRBJ1-1; D is ambiguous. V was cut by 5 bases and J by 6 bases, with 10 bases left in between. Germline V CDR1 and CDR2: MNHEY, SMNVEV (reference sequence). This CDR3 is built from 12 residues. The CDR3 here is CASSQTRAEAFF. The CDR3 DNA sequence: TGTGCCAGCAGTCAAACGCGGGCTGAAGCTTTCTTT.

The chain is built from TRBV6-5 and TRBJ2-5; a possible D gene is TRBD2 (7 bases). Germline V lookup: CDR1 MNHEY, CDR2 SVGAGI. The CDR3 totals 15 residues. Trimming removed 0 bases at V and 5 bases at J, with 13 bases between. CDR3 residues: CASSYSPGRGETQYF. As DNA, the CDR3 is TGTGCCAGCAGTTACTCTCCGGGGAGGGGGGAGACCCAGTACTTC.

The CDR3 protein is CASSLSAVANTEAFF. In DNA, the CDR3 is TGCGCCAGCAGCTTATCGGCGGTAGCGAACACTGAAGCTTTCTTT. The chain joins TRBV5-1 to TRBJ1-1, with D uncertain. The CDR3 contains 15 residues. Trimming removed 2 bases at V and 1 base at J, with 12 bases between. Germline lookup yields CDR1 SGHRS and CDR2 YFSETQ.

This rearrangement joins TRBV27 to TRBJ1-6; D gene ambiguous. This CDR3 comprises 13 residues. Germline assignment: CDR1 MNHEY and CDR2 SMNVEV (reference sequence). Trimming removed 6 bases from V and 8 bases from J, with 11 bases in between. CDR3 protein: CASSNSGYSPLHF. The CDR3 coding sequence is TGTGCCAGCAGCAATTCGGGGTATTCACCCCTCCACTTT.

The chain employs TRBV19 and TRBJ1-1; no clear D. CDR3 length: 11 amino acids. V lost 5 bases and J 4 bases, leaving 5 bases between the germline ends. The germline V gene has CDR1 LNHDA and CDR2 SQIVND (reference sequence). CDR3 protein: CASSRATEAFF. The CDR3 DNA reads as TGTGCCAGTAGTCGGGCCACTGAAGCTTTCTTT.

The rearrangement uses TRBV28 and TRBJ1-5; D gene uncertain. CDR1 and CDR2 from the germline V gene are MDHEN and SYDVKM. V was cut by 6 bases and J by 7 bases, with 13 bases left in between. There are 13 residues in the CDR3. The CDR3 is CASSPTPWQPQHF. The CDR3, as DNA: TGTGCCAGCAGCCCAACTCCTTGGCAGCCCCAGCATTTT.

The chain has TRBV19 and TRBJ1-2, with TRBD1 identical over 7 bases. CDR3 length: 17 residues. V was clipped by 4 bases and J by 3 bases; unmatched bases: 14. Germline V gene sequence: CDR1 LNHDA, CDR2 SQIVND (reference sequence). Written as DNA, the CDR3 is TGTGCCAGTAGTACACGGGGACAGCCCCATTATGACTATGGCTACACCTTC. Amino acids: CASSTRGQPHYDYGYTF. The whole variable domain, filled in from reference TRBV19 and TRBJ1-2, reads DGGITQSPKYLFRKEGQNVTLSCEQNLNHDAMYWYRQDPGQGLRLIYYSQIVNDFQKGDIAEGYSVSREKKESFPLTVTSAQKNPTAFYLCASSTRGQPHYDYGYTFGSGTRLTVV.

A single count supports this clone. J is TRBJ2-5 and V is TRBV4-1; 15 nucleotides match TRBD2. The CDR3 consists of 15 residues. Germline-derived CDR1 and CDR2 are MGHRA and YSYEKL. Trimming took 4 bases from V and 5 from J; bases not matched to a gene: 2. In nucleotides, the CDR3 is TGCGCCAGCAGCCTCGGGACTAGCGGGGGGGAGACCCAGTACTTC. It is translated as CASSLGTSGGETQYF.

The chain is built from TRBV28 and TRBJ1-1; maybe TRBD1 (6 bases). V gave up 5 bases and J gave up 1 base, with 17 bases separating them. Germline V CDR1 and CDR2: MDHEN, SYDVKM. This CDR3 has 16 residues. The CDR3 loop reads CASSPRLGGANTEAFF. The CDR3 coding sequence is TGTGCCAGCAGTCCACGCCTTGGGGGGGCGAACACTGAAGCTTTCTTT. Together with reference TRBV28 and TRBJ1-1, the CDR3 gives the full variable domain: DVKVTQSSRYLVKRTGEKVFLECVQDMDHENMFWYRQDPGLGLRLIYFSYDVKMKEKGDIPEGYSVSREKKERFSLILESASTNQTSMYLCASSPRLGGANTEAFFGQGTRLTVV.

V and J are TRBV11-2 and TRBJ2-3; 7 bases match TRBD2. The CDR3 is 15 residues long. Germline V gene sequence: CDR1 SGHAT, CDR2 FQNNGV. Trimming at V came to 3 bases and at J to 5 bases, leaving 8 bases not matched to a gene. This chain's CDR3 is CASSFGGLLLDTQYF. The DNA for the CDR3 is TGTGCCAGCAGCTTTGGGGGACTACTTTTAGATACGCAGTATTTT.

This sequence joins TRBV6-5 and TRBJ1-5; possible D gene TRBD1, 5 bases. Per germline, CDR1 MNHEY and CDR2 SVGAGI. This CDR3 has 14 amino acids. V lost 8 bases to trimming and J lost 7 bases, with 18 bases between them. The CDR3 DNA is TGTGCCAGCGTTAAGACTAGGGGAAGACAGCCCCAGCATTTT. Translated, it gives CASVKTRGRQPQHF.

The V gene is TRBV4-1, the J gene TRBJ1-2; D is unclear. Germline CDR1 and CDR2: MGHRA and YSYEKL. This CDR3 has 13 residues. The V end was cut by 0 bases, the J end by 8 bases, with 10 bases between. CDR3 sequence (DNA): TGCGCCAGCAGCCAAGAAGGTGCTAGAGGCTACACCTTC. Translating gives CASSQEGARGYTF.

This clone occurred once. This sequence joins TRBV3-1 (or the pseudogene TRBV3-2) and TRBJ1-1; TRBD1 matches 7 bases. Germline-derived CDR1 and CDR2 are LGHDT and YNNKEL (reference sequence). The CDR3 is 15 amino acids. V lost 1 base, J lost 1 base, and 3 bases stayed unmatched. The CDR3 coding sequence is TGTGCCAGCAGCCAAGTTCAGGGGGGGAACACTGAAGCTTTCTTT. Translation gives CASSQVQGGNTEAFF.

The chain is built from TRBV2 and TRBJ1-2, with D uncertain. CDR3 length: 14 amino acids. From germline, CDR1 is SNHLY and CDR2 FYNNEI. With 5 bases removed from V and 5 bases from J, the gap between germline ends came to 15 bases. CDR3 coding DNA: TGTGCCAGCAGTCTGGGCGGAAACTCTTATGGCTACACCTTC. Amino acid sequence: CASSLGGNSYGYTF.

The chain is built from TRBV4-1 and TRBJ2-7; perhaps D is TRBD1 or TRBD2 (5 bases each). Trimming left V 0 bases short and J 4 bases short, with 7 bases between. The length of the CDR3 is 13 residues. Per the germline V gene, CDR1 is MGHRA and CDR2 is YSYEKL. The CDR3 region has the DNA TGCGCCAGCAGCCAAGACAGGGAGTACGAGCAGTACTTC. The encoded protein is CASSQDREYEQYF.

This chain joins TRBV2 and TRBJ1-2, with 9 bases matching TRBD1. The trim removed 7 bases at V and 12 bases at J, leaving 12 bases unmatched. CDR1 and CDR2 from the germline V gene are SNHLY and FYNNEI. This CDR3 has 13 residues. Here the CDR3 reads CASTGDRAGVDTF. For the CDR3, the DNA is TGTGCCAGCACCGGGGACAGGGCTGGGGTAGACACCTTC.

The chain uses TRBV27 and TRBJ2-7, with D perhaps matching TRBD1 or TRBD2 (5 bases each). The germline V gene has CDR1 MNHEY and CDR2 SMNVEV (reference sequence). Trimming stripped 6 bases from V and 4 bases from J, with 16 bases between. The CDR3 has 14 residues. The CDR3 DNA reads TGTGCCAGCAGACGACTGGGGGTCGGGTACGAGCAGTACTTC. Translated: CASRRLGVGYEQYF.

The chain has TRBV27 and TRBJ2-1; 7 bases fit TRBD1. Germline V lookup: CDR1 MNHEY, CDR2 SMNVEV (reference sequence). The V and J ends lost 2 bases and 4 bases, in that order; junction bases with no gene match: 5. The CDR3 is made up of 15 amino acids. CDR3 nucleotides: TGTGCCAGCAGTTTACGGGACAGCCTTTACAATGAGCAGTTCTTC. It codes for CASSLRDSLYNEQFF.

The chain recombines TRBV25-1 with TRBJ1-4, with 9 bases lining up with TRBD1. Germline CDR1 MGHDK, CDR2 SYGVNS. The junction had 7 bases not matched to a gene; V was cut back by 3 bases and J by 5 bases. The CDR3 is 16 amino acids. CDR3 sequence: CASSEDGDRANEKLFF. CDR3 nucleotides: TGTGCCAGCAGTGAGGATGGGGACAGGGCGAATGAAAAACTGTTTTTT.

The V and J genes are TRBV2 and TRBJ1-1; maybe TRBD1 (5 bases). The ends were cut back, 9 bases at V and 3 bases at J, with 14 bases in the middle. Germline CDR1 is SNHLY and CDR2 is FYNNEI. The CDR3 loop spans 13 amino acids. The CDR3, as DNA: TGTGCCAGGTTGGGGGTCCCTGACACTGAAGCTTTCTTT. It encodes CARLGVPDTEAFF. Supplemented by reference TRBV2 and TRBJ1-1, the full variable domain reads EPEVTQTPSHQVTQMGQEVILRCVPISNHLYFYWYRQILGQKVEFLVSFYNNEISEKSEIFDDQFSVERPDGSNFTLKIRSTKLEDSAMYFCARLGVPDTEAFFGQGTRLTVV.

CDR3 residues: CASSDVCSSLNTGELFF. The CDR3 DNA reads TGTGCCAGCAGTGACGTGTGCTCATCGTTGAACACCGGGGAGCTGTTTTTT. The V call is TRBV6-4, the J call TRBJ2-2; no firm D call. V was trimmed by 2 bases and J by 1 base, leaving 14 bases between them. The CDR3 runs 17 residues. Germline CDR1 reads MRHNA; CDR2 reads SNTAGT.

This clone was counted a few times. J is TRBJ1-5 and V is TRBV15; TRBD1 aligns across 8 bases. V was pared by 4 bases and J by 6 bases, with 11 bases of the junction left unmatched. Germline-derived CDR1 and CDR2 are LNHNV and YYDKDF (reference sequence). There are 16 residues in the CDR3. Written as DNA, the CDR3 is TGTGCCACCAGCAACCACAACAGGGGGGCTTTTCAGCCCCAGCATTTT. Protein: CATSNHNRGAFQPQHF.